This T cell receptor (beta chain) was sequenced for a study of graft-versus-host responses after intestinal transplantation. The method was immunoSEQ multiplex PCR; TCRdb's version includes in-frame clones alone and lacks a portion of them. The sample includes 35,000 to 45,000 clones, around 94% of them seen just once. V was shortened by 2 bases and J by 2 bases, with 3 bases between the two germline ends. The CDR3 is 13 residues long. Germline V gene data show CDR1 as MDHEN and CDR2 as SYDVKM. This TCR was sampled from a human patient who received an intestinal transplant, so some T cells may come from the graft donor. Source: PBMCs, taken 16 days after intestinal transplant. The genes are TRBV28 and TRBJ2-2; D is undetermined. CDR3 amino acids: CASSLLNTGELFF. The CDR3, as DNA: TGTGCCAGCAGTTTACTAAACACCGGGGAGCTGTTTTTT.